This TCR beta chain was observed in a study of blood T cell repertoires in COVID-19. Study-level background: Samples taken during acute and convalescent COVID-19 were collected in the United States, Italy and Spain.

V was pared by 4 bases and J by 11 bases, with 15 bases between. The length of the CDR3 is 13 residues. Per germline, CDR1 SNHLY and CDR2 FYNNEI. Per the original data handling: Amplification of reference gene primers was used by the study to estimate nucleated cell counts. Clones were read by immunoSEQ multiplex PCR, and TCRdb kept only the in-frame ones, dropping some. V, J and clone size reflect that table, while D and trimming were determined from the DNA. The table includes 150,000 to 200,000 clones, over 75% detected once. This sequence was found in a man between 40 and 49 years old with active or convalescent COVID-19. Sample: peripheral blood. The chain carries TRBV2 and TRBJ1-5, with D uncertain. Here the CDR3 DNA reads TGTGCCAGCAGTGGGCGGCGCGGTTTATCCCAGCATTTT. Protein sequence: CASSGRRGLSQHF.